This TCR beta chain was found in a study of identical twins. Findings of the study overall: Beta out-of-frame sequences showed weaker excess twin sharing.

This clonotype was observed a handful of times. Its antigen is currently unknown. TCRdb passed the 5' RACE reads through MiXCR, listing each CDR3 protein once. The sample has about 1.7 million distinct CDR3 sequences; about 32% are singletons. V dropped 2 bases and J dropped 7; count of bases not matched to a gene: 7. In germline, CDR1 is LGHNA, CDR2 YNFKEQ. The CDR3 runs 14 residues. The rearrangement joins TRBV4-2 to TRBJ1-1; 7 positions agree with TRBD1. Material for sequencing was cord blood. This receptor was taken from a newborn girl in good health. The CDR3 nucleotides are TGTGCCAGCAGCCAATCCGCCCGACAGGGTGAAGCTTTCTTT. Translated: CASSQSARQGEAFF.